This T cell receptor (beta chain) appears in the sequencing data of a study of blood T cell repertoires in COVID-19. The V end was cut by 5 bases, the J end by 1 base, with 5 bases between. Germline loops: CDR1 SQVTM, CDR2 ANQGSEA. This CDR3 has 11 residues. TCRdb keeps only in-frame clones here, not all; method: immunoSEQ multiplex PCR. The data contain 310,000 or so clones, approximately 83% of them singletons. Source material: peripheral blood. This receptor was identified in a woman in her twenties or thirties who had recovered from COVID-19. The V gene is TRBV29-1, the J gene TRBJ1-1; D call uncertain. This CDR3 reads CSVRENTEAFF. In nucleotides, the CDR3 is TGCAGCGTTCGGGAGAACACTGAAGCTTTCTTT.